The next 31 T cell receptor beta chains were all read from a single sample in a study of STAT3 mutations in large granular lymphocyte leukemia. Study conclusions and caveats: Every T-cell large granular lymphocyte leukemia patient had at least one immunodominant TCR beta clonotype.

Assay: immunoSEQ multiplex PCR; the TCRdb copy retains only in-frame clones and omits some. The sample lists about 10,000 clones; more than 70% were seen once. Antigens of these TCRs are unknown. Sequenced input: peripheral blood mononuclear cells. Receptors originate from a man in his sixties with T-cell large granular lymphocyte leukemia. Some clones in this sample may be carry-over from other donors' samples.

This chain joins TRBV29-1 and TRBJ2-5; D is unclear. Germline V lookup: CDR1 SQVTM, CDR2 ANQGSEA. The CDR3 spans 9 residues. The V end was cut by 6 bases, the J end by 4 bases, with 3 bases between. The CDR3 reads CSVGETQYF. The CDR3 DNA is TGCAGCGTCGGAGAGACCCAGTACTTC.

This chain connects TRBV4-3 to TRBJ2-7; 9 bases are shared with TRBD2. V lost 0 bases and J lost 5; bases outside the gene matches: 14. The germline V gene encodes CDR1 LGHNA and CDR2 YSLEER. The CDR3 has 18 amino acids. In DNA form, the CDR3 reads TGCGCCAGCAGCCAAGATACTCCCCTGGCTAGCGGGAACCACGAGCAGTACTTC. This translates into CASSQDTPLASGNHEQYF.

CDR3 sequence reads: CASSYSGGKSEQYF. The CDR3 coding sequence is TGTGCCAGCAGTTACTCTGGGGGTAAGAGCGAGCAGTACTTC. This chain joins TRBV6-5 and TRBJ2-7, with D possibly being TRBD1 or TRBD2 (5 bases each). Germline V lookup: CDR1 MNHEY, CDR2 SVGAGI. V was clipped by 0 bases and J by 6 bases, with 12 bases between them. The CDR3 covers 14 residues.

V and J are TRBV2 and TRBJ1-5, with D perhaps TRBD1 (5 bases). CDR1 and CDR2 from the germline V gene are SNHLY and FYNNEI. Between the trimmed V and J ends, which lost 6 bases and 3 bases, there was a span of 15 bases. The CDR3 spans 15 residues. This CDR3 is CASSAQGGDNQPQHF. In nucleotides, the CDR3 is TGTGCCAGCAGCGCCCAGGGTGGCGACAATCAGCCCCAGCATTTT.

The CDR3 DNA reads TGCAGCGTTGAAGGGCTAGCGGGATCGTACACCGGGGAGCTGTTTTTT. This encodes CSVEGLAGSYTGELFF. V and J are TRBV29-1 and TRBJ2-2; TRBD2 agrees at 9 bases. The CDR3 has 16 amino acids. Per germline, CDR1 SQVTM and CDR2 ANQGSEA. The V segment lost 1 base and the J segment 3 bases; nucleotides outside the gene matches: 6.

V is TRBV29-1 and J is TRBJ2-5; D call uncertain. V shed 7 bases and J shed 1 base, with 16 bases lying between them. This CDR3 is built from 14 residues. The germline CDR1 and CDR2 sequences are SQVTM and ANQGSEA. CDR3 bases: TGCAGCGCCGTGCCTTCCCTAGGCCAAGAGACCCAGTACTTC. Its protein product is CSAVPSLGQETQYF. Complete variable domain (other parts from reference TRBV29-1 and TRBJ2-5): SAVISQKPSRDICQRGTSLTIQCQVDSQVTMMFWYRQQPGQSLTLIATANQGSEATYESGFVIDKFPISRPNLTFSTLTVSNMSPEDSSIYLCSAVPSLGQETQYFGPGTRLLVL.

The rearrangement uses TRBV2 and TRBJ2-7; D gene unclear. The V end was cut by 7 bases, the J end by 2 bases, with 12 bases between. CDR1 SNHLY and CDR2 FYNNEI come from the germline V gene. There are 13 residues in the CDR3. The CDR3 nucleotides are TGTGCCAGCATTCCCGGGCATGCCTACGAGCAGTACTTC. This encodes CASIPGHAYEQYF.

The chain has TRBV7-2 and TRBJ2-7, with 8 bases lining up with TRBD1. CDR1 SGHTA and CDR2 FQGNSA come from the germline V gene. The CDR3 covers 15 residues. V dropped 5 bases and J dropped 5; count of bases not matched to a gene: 11. Here the CDR3 reads CASSPPGGSLNEQYF. The CDR3 DNA is TGTGCCAGCAGCCCCCCAGGGGGCTCCCTCAACGAGCAGTACTTC.

This clone was recorded a few times. V is TRBV10-1 and J is TRBJ2-2; D remains unclear. The germline V and J ends were trimmed by 4 bases and 2 bases, with 14 bases remaining between them. The CDR3 spans 16 residues. Germline lookup yields CDR1 WNHNN and CDR2 SYGVQD (reference sequence). The CDR3 DNA reads TGCGCCAGCAGTGGAAACCTCTTACCTAACACCGGGGAGCTGTTTTTT. This sequence encodes CASSGNLLPNTGELFF.

The chain couples TRBV28 to TRBJ2-1; 9 nucleotides agree with TRBD1. CDR3 length: 18 amino acids. CDR1 and CDR2 (germline): MDHEN, SYDVKM. V trimming: 5 bases; J trimming: 0 bases; junction bases outside the gene matches: 11. CDR3: CASSPGTGMGFSYNEQFF. As DNA, the CDR3 is TGTGCCAGCAGTCCAGGGACAGGGATGGGTTTCTCCTACAATGAGCAGTTCTTC.

J is TRBJ2-1 and V is TRBV5-4; TRBD2 might be the D (6 bases). The germline gives CDR1 SGHNT, CDR2 YYREEE (reference sequence). The CDR3 extends over 14 amino acids. V lost 0 bases and J 7 bases, leaving 11 bases between the germline ends. For the CDR3, the DNA is TGTGCCAGCAGCTTGGTGGCGGGGAGGAATGAGCAGTTCTTC. Translation: CASSLVAGRNEQFF.

This chain uses TRBV14 with TRBJ2-2; possibly TRBD1 for D (7 bases). The germline V gene encodes CDR1 SGHDN and CDR2 FVKESK. Trimming pared 5 bases from V and 3 bases from J, leaving 16 bases between. The CDR3 contains 16 residues. This CDR3 is CASSYWRDSDTGELFF. For the CDR3, the DNA is TGTGCCAGCAGCTACTGGAGGGACAGTGACACCGGGGAGCTGTTTTTT.

Of note for this clone: A read error may produce the germline difference seen at one junction end. J is TRBJ2-5 and V is TRBV5-6, with 8 bases aligning to TRBD2. CDR3 length equals 15 residues. The germline V gene has CDR1 SGHDT and CDR2 YYEEEE. CDR3 coding DNA: TGTGCCAGCAGCATCCTAGCGGGTCGGGGGCCTAACAGGAACTTC. Translated, it gives CASSILAGRGPNRNF.

The chain employs TRBV18 and TRBJ2-2, with 10 bases that match TRBD2. J was trimmed by 7 bases and V by 3 bases; bases with no gene match: 8. Looked up from germline, CDR1 is KGHSH and CDR2 is LQKENI. The length of the CDR3 is 16 residues. Here the CDR3 reads CASSPLPSGRGGELFF. CDR3 nucleotides: TGTGCCAGCTCACCGTTGCCTAGCGGGAGAGGCGGGGAGCTGTTTTTT.

This clone was recorded once. The rearrangement uses TRBV11-1 and TRBJ1-2, with D possibly being TRBD1 (6 bases). Deletions cut 5 bases from V and 7 bases from J, with 14 bases between. The germline gives CDR1 SGHAT, CDR2 FQDESV (reference sequence). The CDR3 covers 13 residues. The CDR3 here is CASSINREGGYTF. The CDR3 DNA reads as TGTGCCAGCAGCATAAACAGGGAGGGTGGCTACACCTTC.

The CDR3 DNA reads as TGTGCCAGCAGCCGCCCGACTAGCGGGAGGGCCTACGAGCAGTACTTC. Its translation is CASSRPTSGRAYEQYF. The chain carries TRBV5-4 and TRBJ2-7; 14 positions agree with TRBD2. Germline values: CDR1 SGHNT, CDR2 YYREEE (reference sequence). The CDR3 loop spans 16 amino acids. After removal of 4 bases from V and 2 bases from J, the junction contained 5 bases not matched to a gene.

The V gene is TRBV5-1, the J gene TRBJ2-7; perhaps TRBD2 as D (5 bases). The length of the CDR3 is 12 residues. With 4 bases removed from V and 7 bases from J, the gap between germline ends came to 12 bases. Per the germline V gene, CDR1 is SGHRS and CDR2 is YFSETQ. The CDR3, as DNA: TGCGCCAGCAGCCCCGGCGGGCGGGAGCAGTACTTC. Its translation: CASSPGGREQYF.

In the case of this clone: Other nucleotide sequences in the sample specify the same CDR3. V gene TRBV18 combines with J gene TRBJ1-1; a possible D gene is TRBD1 (5 bases). V was clipped by 3 bases and J by 1 base, with 6 bases between them. The CDR3 contains 13 residues. Germline values: CDR1 KGHSH, CDR2 LQKENI. The CDR3 region is CASSPGQNTEAFF. CDR3 nucleotide sequence: TGTGCCAGCTCACCCGGACAGAACACTGAAGCTTTCTTT.

V is TRBV6-4 and J is TRBJ1-1, with TRBD1 matching over 8 bases. Germline V lookup: CDR1 MRHNA, CDR2 SNTAGT. V lost 6 bases to trimming and J lost 1 base; unmatched junction nucleotides: 4. The CDR3 is 14 residues long. The CDR3 reads CASRLGQANTEAFF. The DNA of the CDR3 is TGTGCCAGCAGGCTGGGACAGGCGAACACTGAAGCTTTCTTT.

V gene TRBV7-2 combines with J gene TRBJ2-1, with TRBD2 matching 9 bases. Germline assignment: CDR1 SGHTA and CDR2 FQGNSA. This CDR3 region has 14 residues. V was pared by 1 base and J by 10 bases, with 5 bases of the junction left unmatched. CDR3 coding DNA: TGTGCCAGCAGCTTAGGTAGCGGGAGTAGGGAGCAGTTCTTC. Translation: CASSLGSGSREQFF.

This sequence joins TRBV1 and TRBJ2-7; the table's D call of TRBD2 was not tested on the DNA. TRBV1 constitutes a pseudogene. The CDR3 consists of 12 residues. The CDR3: CTSSQDLYEQYF. CDR3 coding DNA: TGCACCAGCAGCCAAGATCTTTACGAGCAGTACTTC.

The chain's CDR3 is CASSVSPGTVSYEQYF. DNA for the CDR3: TGTGCCAGTAGTGTCTCCCCCGGGACGGTCTCCTACGAGCAGTACTTC. The chain recombines TRBV19 with TRBJ2-7; D is perhaps TRBD1 or TRBD2 (5 bases each). Germline assignment: CDR1 LNHDA and CDR2 SQIVND (reference sequence). V was shortened by 5 bases and J by 0 bases, with 17 bases between the two germline ends. The CDR3 spans 16 residues.

This chain connects TRBV9 to TRBJ1-2; 7 bases match TRBD1. V lost 3 bases and J lost 3; bases outside the gene matches: 11. This CDR3 has 16 amino acids. The germline V gene has CDR1 SGDLS and CDR2 YYNGEE. The CDR3 protein is CASSAEGRQGDYGYTF. CDR3 DNA: TGTGCCAGCAGCGCAGAGGGGAGACAGGGCGACTATGGCTACACCTTC.

V usage is TRBV30 and J usage is TRBJ2-6, with D tentatively TRBD1 (5 bases). Germline values: CDR1 GTSNPN, CDR2 SVGIG (reference sequence). CDR3 size: 15 residues. Trimming cost V 5 bases and J 0 bases, with 11 bases left between them. The CDR3 sequence is CAWSRQFSGANVLTF. Here the CDR3 DNA reads TGTGCCTGGTCAAGACAGTTCTCTGGGGCCAACGTCCTGACTTTC.

The genes are TRBV19 and TRBJ2-2, with D perhaps matching TRBD1 (6 bases). The CDR3 consists of 17 residues. Germline assignment: CDR1 LNHDA and CDR2 SQIVND (reference sequence). V was clipped by 5 bases and J by 3 bases, with 19 bases between them. The CDR3 is CASSASRDKPHTGELFF. Written as DNA, the CDR3 is TGTGCCAGTAGTGCATCCCGGGACAAACCCCACACCGGGGAGCTGTTTTTT.

CDR3 in DNA: TGCGCCAGCCGCCCCGAGGGAAATTCACCCCTCCACTTT. It encodes CASRPEGNSPLHF. This rearrangement joins TRBV5-1 to TRBJ1-6, with D unclear. The CDR3 has 13 residues. Trimming left V 7 bases short and J 7 bases short, with 12 bases between. Germline V CDR1 and CDR2: SGHRS, YFSETQ.

The V call is TRBV6-5, the J call TRBJ2-7; TRBD2 might be the D (7 bases). The CDR3 consists of 15 residues. The V end lost 4 bases, the J end lost 1 base, and 14 bases lay between the germline ends. Germline values: CDR1 MNHEY, CDR2 SVGAGI. CDR3 protein: CASSSAGRGSYEQYF. Here the CDR3 DNA reads TGTGCCAGCAGTTCCGCGGGGAGGGGGTCCTACGAGCAGTACTTC.

The rearrangement links TRBV9 to TRBJ1-5; D is undetermined. The CDR3 length is 13 residues. Germline values: CDR1 SGDLS, CDR2 YYNGEE. V lost 0 bases and J 5 bases, leaving 6 bases between the germline ends. The CDR3 DNA reads as TGTGCCAGCAGCGTAGGGGAGGATCAGCCCCAGCATTTT. This sequence encodes CASSVGEDQPQHF.

The V and J genes are TRBV30 and TRBJ1-6; a weak D match, TRBD1 (5 bases). Germline V gene lookup returns CDR1 GTSNPN and CDR2 SVGIG (reference sequence). V lost 5 bases and J lost 7, with 15 bases in between. The CDR3 length is 14 residues. CDR3 amino acids: CAWLGDRQNSPLHF. Written as DNA, the CDR3 is TGTGCCTGGCTGGGGGACCGCCAAAATTCACCCCTCCACTTT.

The chain is built from TRBV11-1 and TRBJ2-6; no reliable D call. V lost 5 bases to trimming and J lost 2 bases, with 10 bases between them. CDR1 is SGHAT, CDR2 FQDESV, per germline (reference sequence). CDR3 length: 15 residues. The DNA of the CDR3 is TGTGCCAGCAGCCCTCGGCCTCCTGGGGCCAACGTCCTGACTTTC. This translates into CASSPRPPGANVLTF.

The V call is TRBV5-1, the J call TRBJ1-2, with D uncertain. Germline CDR1 is SGHRS and CDR2 is YFSETQ. The CDR3 runs to 14 residues. Between the trimmed V and J ends, which lost 4 bases and 0 bases, there was a span of 10 bases. The CDR3 protein is CASSTTTANYGYTF. The CDR3 coding sequence is TGCGCCAGCAGCACGACCACAGCTAACTATGGCTACACCTTC.